Presented here are 10 T cell receptor beta chains from one specimen sequenced in a study of neurological immune-mediated disorders. TCRdb re-called the 5' RACE reads with MiXCR, one entry per CDR3 protein. The sample lists about 66,000 distinct CDR3 sequences, less than 5.5% occurring once. The sample was PBMCs. All receptors derive from a man aged 30 to 39 with multiple sclerosis.

A word on this clonotype: Being one base from a much bigger clone, this may be a read error. The chain is built from TRBV4-1 and TRBJ2-1; no definite D call. Between the trimmed V and J ends, which lost 7 bases and 10 bases, there was a span of 14 bases. The CDR3 consists of 12 residues. Germline V CDR1 and CDR2: MGHRA, YSYEKL. This chain's CDR3 is CASKDLVGEQFF. CDR3 DNA sequence: TGCGCCAGCAAAGATTTAGTAGGGGAGCAGTTCTTC.

This clonotype showed up many times. The rearrangement joins TRBV20-1 to TRBJ2-3; 8 bases map to TRBD2. The CDR3 is made up of 16 amino acids. Germline V lookup: CDR1 DFQATT, CDR2 SNEGSKA (reference sequence). V shed 5 bases, J shed 0 bases, and the junction held 10 bases outside the gene matches. The CDR3 protein is CSAGGGAGDSTDTQYF. CDR3 coding DNA: TGCAGTGCTGGGGGTGGAGCGGGAGATAGCACAGATACGCAGTATTTT.

Points on this clonotype: A much larger clone sits a single nucleotide away, making a read error possible. J is TRBJ2-5 and V is TRBV7-3; TRBD1 or TRBD2 may be the D gene (5 bases each). In germline, CDR1 is SGHTA, CDR2 FQGTGA. V lost 7 bases, J lost 5 bases, and 17 bases lay in between. CDR3 length: 14 amino acids. CDR3 DNA: TGTGCCAGCAACCTGGACCGAGGGGAGGAGACCCAGTACTTC. Translation: CASNLDRGEETQYF.

This clonotype has ten or more counts. The chain recombines TRBV5-1 with TRBJ1-3, with D possibly being TRBD1 (6 bases). Germline assignment: CDR1 SGHRS and CDR2 YFSETQ. The CDR3 is 16 amino acids. V was cut by 4 bases and J by 0 bases, with 14 bases left in between. DNA of the CDR3: TGCGCCAGCAGCCCCGGCCACAGGGTCTCTGGAAACACCATATATTTT. It yields the protein CASSPGHRVSGNTIYF.

This clonotype is categorized as medium-sized. The genes are TRBV5-1 and TRBJ1-1; unclear D gene. There are 13 residues in the CDR3. Looked up from germline, CDR1 is SGHRS and CDR2 is YFSETQ. Between the trimmed V and J ends, which lost 2 bases and 2 bases, there was a span of 7 bases. The CDR3 sequence is CASSFDSNTEAFF. The CDR3 coding sequence is TGCGCCAGCAGCTTTGACTCTAACACTGAAGCTTTCTTT.

The sample holds many counts of this clonotype. The V and J genes are TRBV9 and TRBJ1-2; tentative D call: TRBD1 (6 bases). The CDR3 consists of 12 residues. V lost 6 bases and J lost 3, with 9 bases in between. Germline V gene lookup returns CDR1 SGDLS and CDR2 YYNGEE. The CDR3: CASKGGDYGYTF. The CDR3 DNA sequence: TGTGCCAGCAAGGGGGGAGACTATGGCTACACCTTC.

Here the CDR3 DNA reads TGCGCCAGCAGTGCGACCGGGACTGATAATCAGCCCCAGCATTTT. This codes for CASSATGTDNQPQHF. This chain connects TRBV10-1 to TRBJ1-5, with D perhaps matching TRBD1 (5 bases). The CDR3 totals 15 residues. V lost 4 bases to trimming and J lost 4 bases, with 14 bases between them. The germline V gene encodes CDR1 WNHNN and CDR2 SYGVQD (reference sequence).

The table lists this clonotype with many counts. The genes are TRBV10-2 and TRBJ2-7, with 7 bases lining up with TRBD1. The CDR3 consists of 12 residues. The ends lost 5 bases at V and 2 bases at J; junction bases unmatched: 0. Germline CDR1 WSHSY, CDR2 SAAADI. The DNA of the CDR3 is TGCGCCAGCAGTACAGGGGCCTACGAGCAGTACGTC. Protein product: CASSTGAYEQYV.

This clonotype was counted ten times or more. CDR3 coding DNA: TGTGCCAGCAGCTTGGGAGGTCCCACCTACAATGAGCAGTTCTTC. As protein: CASSLGGPTYNEQFF. The chain is built from TRBV27 and TRBJ2-1, with TRBD2 as a possible D gene (6 bases). The V end lost 6 bases, the J end lost 2 bases, and 14 bases lay between the germline ends. CDR1 MNHEY and CDR2 SMNVEV come from the germline V gene (reference sequence). CDR3 length equals 15 residues.

This clonotype was picked up many times. The J gene is TRBJ1-5, the V gene TRBV4-1; D not certain. Germline V gene lookup returns CDR1 MGHRA and CDR2 YSYEKL. V lost 4 bases, J lost 5 bases, and 9 bases lay in between. The CDR3 is 13 amino acids. In DNA, the CDR3 is TGCGCCAGCAGCCGCGTGGGCTATCAGCCCCAGCATTTT. Translation gives CASSRVGYQPQHF.